The following is a TCR beta chain sequence with its context. Its antigen is as yet unknown. V was trimmed by 5 bases and J by 9 bases, leaving 14 bases between them. The CDR3 runs to 13 residues. From germline, CDR1 is MNHEY and CDR2 SVGAGI. The protocol was immunoSEQ multiplex PCR, while the TCRdb copy is restricted to in-frame clones and leaves out a portion. The sample consists of 22,000 or so clones, around 90% of them appearing once. This sample is drawn from a study of T cell repertoires and Cas9 in healthy adults. In the study overall: CD4 and CD8 compartments: SpCas9-reactive T cells profiled for potency, cytotoxicity, lineage.

Study-wide points: SpCas9-reactive regulatory T cells reportedly mitigated SpCas9-reactive effector T cells in vitro.

The chain joins TRBV6-5 to TRBJ1-5; perhaps TRBD1 as D (5 bases). The clonotype was recovered from a human donor in good health. Sequenced material: CD4+ effector T cells (CD127+, CD25-, CD137-, CD154-) from PBMCs; culture status not recorded. CDR3 protein: CASSDGGGTPQHF. The CDR3 DNA reads as TGTGCCAGCAGTGATGGGGGAGGTACGCCCCAGCATTTT.